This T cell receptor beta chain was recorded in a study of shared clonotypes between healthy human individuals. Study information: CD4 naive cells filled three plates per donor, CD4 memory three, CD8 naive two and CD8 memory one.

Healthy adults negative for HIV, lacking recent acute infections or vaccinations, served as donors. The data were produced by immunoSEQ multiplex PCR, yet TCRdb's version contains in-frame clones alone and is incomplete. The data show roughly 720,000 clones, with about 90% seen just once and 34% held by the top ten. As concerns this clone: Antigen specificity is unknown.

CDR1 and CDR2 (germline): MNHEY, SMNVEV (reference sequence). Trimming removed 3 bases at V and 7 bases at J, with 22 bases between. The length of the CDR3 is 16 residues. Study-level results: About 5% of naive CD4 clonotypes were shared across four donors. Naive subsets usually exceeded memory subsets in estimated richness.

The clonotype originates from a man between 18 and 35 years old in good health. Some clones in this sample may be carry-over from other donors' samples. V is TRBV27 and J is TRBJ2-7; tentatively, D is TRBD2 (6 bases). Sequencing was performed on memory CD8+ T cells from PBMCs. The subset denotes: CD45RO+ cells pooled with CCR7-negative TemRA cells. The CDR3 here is CASSFRAGQSTWEQYF. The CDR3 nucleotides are TGTGCCAGCAGTTTCCGAGCGGGCCAGTCCACGTGGGAGCAGTACTTC.